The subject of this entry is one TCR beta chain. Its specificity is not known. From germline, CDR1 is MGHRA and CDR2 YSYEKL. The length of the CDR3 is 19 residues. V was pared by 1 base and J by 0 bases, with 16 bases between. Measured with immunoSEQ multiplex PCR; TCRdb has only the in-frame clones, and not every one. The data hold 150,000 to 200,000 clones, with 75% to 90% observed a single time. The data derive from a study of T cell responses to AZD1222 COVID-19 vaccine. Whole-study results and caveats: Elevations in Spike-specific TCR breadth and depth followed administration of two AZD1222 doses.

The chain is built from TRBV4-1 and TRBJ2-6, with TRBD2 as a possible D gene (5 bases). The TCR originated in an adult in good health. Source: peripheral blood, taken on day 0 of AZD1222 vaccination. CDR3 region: CASSQGERPSPSGANVLTF. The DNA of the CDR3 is TGCGCCAGCAGCCAAGGGGAGCGCCCCTCACCCTCTGGGGCCAACGTCCTGACTTTC.